What follows describes a single T cell receptor beta chain. Grouping used clinical history reported by participants in a survey and questionnaire. This CDR3 is built from 14 residues. Per the germline V gene, CDR1 is MNHEY and CDR2 is SMNVEV (reference sequence). V was cut by 0 bases and J by 4 bases, with 9 bases left in between. The data belong to a study of blood T cell repertoires in COVID-19. Data came from immunoSEQ multiplex PCR; TCRdb stores just in-frame clones and leaves some out. The profile shows 200,000 to 250,000 clones, 82% of them singletons. The origin of this receptor is a woman between 55 and 75 years old who had recovered from COVID-19. The V and J genes are TRBV27 and TRBJ1-2, with no clear D. Material: PBMCs or T cells enriched from blood (not recorded which). Here the CDR3 DNA reads TGTGCCAGCAGTTTATCGGGCAGATCCTATGGCTACACCTTC. Translating gives CASSLSGRSYGYTF.